The 27 T cell receptor beta chains in this list originate from one sample, sequenced in a study of blood T cell repertoires in COVID-19 (dated by TCRdb to about 2020). Preparation of the library involved the immunoSEQ multiplex PCR assay. This is the immuneACCESS table as TCRdb keeps it, with only in-frame sequences that have V and J called. A part of the clones is gone; compared with another copy, unresolved V genes explain less than half, and the rest is unexplained. The sample contains 200,000 to 250,000 clones, roughly 87% of them found a single time. 1.5% to 2% of the sample belongs to the ten largest clones. The sequencing input was peripheral blood. These receptors were taken from a man aged 35 to 55 with active or convalescent COVID-19.

This clone came up once. The chain combines TRBV27 with TRBJ1-2; D is unresolved. Trimming cost V 6 bases and J 8 bases, with 16 bases left between them. The CDR3 has 13 residues. Germline CDR1 MNHEY, CDR2 SMNVEV (reference sequence). The DNA for the CDR3 is TGTGCCAGCAGCCCCTTGGGAGGGTTCGGCTACACCTTC. As protein: CASSPLGGFGYTF.

The V call is TRBV4-1, the J call TRBJ2-1, with 8 positions matching TRBD2. Germline-derived CDR1 and CDR2 are MGHRA and YSYEKL. The CDR3 sequence is 16 residues long. Trimming removed 1 base from V and 1 base from J; junction bases left unmatched: 3. Written as DNA, the CDR3 is TGCGCCAGCAGCCAAGGAATAGCGGGGTCCTACAATGAGCAGTTCTTC. This codes for CASSQGIAGSYNEQFF.

This chain joins TRBV24-1 and TRBJ1-5; tentative D call: TRBD1 (6 bases). V dropped 6 bases and J dropped 5 bases, with 19 bases sitting between them. This CDR3 has 16 residues. Germline values: CDR1 KGHDR, CDR2 SFDVKD. The CDR3 sequence is CATSRGGDSLDQPQHF. CDR3 DNA sequence: TGTGCCACCAGTAGGGGGGGGGACTCCCTCGATCAGCCCCAGCATTTT.

This sequence joins TRBV24-1 and TRBJ1-5; D might be TRBD1 (6 bases). Germline V gene sequence: CDR1 KGHDR, CDR2 SFDVKD. The germline V and J ends were trimmed by 4 bases and 2 bases, with 14 bases remaining between them. This CDR3 is 16 amino acids long. CDR3 protein: CATSDGRGAGNQPQHF. CDR3 DNA: TGTGCCACCAGTGACGGCCGGGGGGCCGGCAATCAGCCCCAGCATTTT.

The rearrangement links TRBV24-1 to TRBJ2-7; the D is unclear. V lost 5 bases and J lost 3, with 19 bases in between. This CDR3 has 16 residues. Germline lookup yields CDR1 KGHDR and CDR2 SFDVKD. The CDR3 is CATSAQPPRLSYEQYF. CDR3 bases: TGTGCCACCAGTGCCCAGCCGCCGAGACTGAGCTACGAGCAGTACTTC.

The chain recombines TRBV5-8 with TRBJ1-1, with D tentatively TRBD1 (6 bases). Germline CDR1 SGHTS, CDR2 YDEGEE. Trimming stripped 4 bases from V and 8 bases from J, with 12 bases between. The CDR3 is 12 residues long. CDR3 amino acids: CASSGATGEAFF. CDR3 bases: TGTGCCAGCAGCGGAGCAACAGGGGAAGCTTTCTTT.

This chain uses TRBV6-5 with TRBJ1-2; TRBD1 matches at 9 bases. V lost 7 bases and J lost 8; bases outside the gene matches: 8. CDR1 MNHEY and CDR2 SVGAGI come from the germline V gene. This CDR3 has 13 residues. The CDR3 bases are TGTGCCAGCAAATGGGGGGACAGGGACGGCTACACCTTC. Translated, it gives CASKWGDRDGYTF.

This CDR3 is CASSPVTENQPQHF. Here the CDR3 DNA reads TGTGCCAGCTCACCGGTGACAGAAAATCAGCCCCAGCATTTT. This chain links TRBV18 with TRBJ1-5; a possible D gene is TRBD1 (5 bases). Per the germline V gene, CDR1 is KGHSH and CDR2 is LQKENI. With 3 bases removed from V and 4 bases from J, the gap between germline ends came to 10 bases. The CDR3 totals 14 residues. The whole variable domain, remainder taken from reference TRBV18 and TRBJ1-5, is NAGVMQNPRHLVRRRGQEARLRCSPMKGHSHVYWYRQLPEEGLKFMVYLQKENIIDESGMPKERFSAEFPKEGPSILRIQQVVRGDSAAYFCASSPVTENQPQHFGDGTRLSIL.

The gene calls are TRBV3-1 (or the pseudogene TRBV3-2) and TRBJ1-4; D is unclear. Germline V gene sequence: CDR1 LGHDT, CDR2 YNNKEL (reference sequence). This CDR3 region has 17 residues. V lost 0 bases to trimming and J lost 3 bases, with 14 bases between them. In DNA, the CDR3 is TGTGCCAGCAGCCAAGATATAGAATTGAGGGCTAATGAAAAACTGTTTTTT. Protein sequence: CASSQDIELRANEKLFF.

The CDR3 loop reads CASSRTFSVSTDTQYF. CDR3 bases: TGTGCCAGCAGCCGAACATTTAGCGTCAGCACAGATACGCAGTATTTT. The rearrangement uses TRBV11-1 and TRBJ2-3; possibly TRBD2 for D (5 bases). From germline, CDR1 is SGHAT and CDR2 FQDESV (reference sequence). The CDR3 consists of 16 residues. Trimming pared 5 bases from V and 0 bases from J, leaving 15 bases between.

The V and J genes are TRBV6-5 and TRBJ2-2; TRBD2 agrees at 9 bases. V shed 5 bases and J 9 bases; nucleotides not matched to a gene: 4. Germline assignment: CDR1 MNHEY and CDR2 SVGAGI. This CDR3 has 13 residues. The chain's CDR3 is CASSRGRAWELFF. For the CDR3, the DNA is TGTGCCAGCAGTCGCGGGAGGGCCTGGGAGCTGTTTTTT.

The CDR3 DNA reads as TGTGCCAGCAGCTTAGTGGGACAGGGGGCTGCGACTGACACTGAAGCTTTCTTT. The encoded protein is CASSLVGQGAATDTEAFF. The chain has TRBV11-3 and TRBJ1-1; 12 bases are a match to TRBD1. The CDR3 is 18 residues long. The germline gives CDR1 SGHNT, CDR2 YENEEA. J lost 3 bases, V lost 1 base, and 9 bases had no gene match.

V is TRBV6-6 and J is TRBJ1-1; D remains unclear. CDR3 length: 15 residues. The germline gives CDR1 MNHNY, CDR2 SVGAGI (reference sequence). V lost 6 bases, J lost 3 bases, and 17 bases lay in between. CDR3 in amino acids: CASRPTLGSYTEAFF. CDR3 DNA: TGTGCCAGCAGACCAACTCTGGGCAGCTACACTGAAGCTTTCTTT.

J is TRBJ2-7 and V is TRBV13; a possible D gene is TRBD1 (6 bases). V gave up 4 bases and J gave up 1 base, with 14 bases separating them. The CDR3 contains 15 residues. Germline V lookup: CDR1 PRHDT, CDR2 FYEKMQ (reference sequence). The CDR3 nucleotides are TGTGCCAGCAGCTCCAACAGGGAACTGTCCTACGAGCAGTACTTC. It is translated as CASSSNRELSYEQYF.

This chain connects TRBV10-2 to TRBJ1-5; 9 nucleotides line up with TRBD1. The junction had 8 bases not matched to a gene; V was cut back by 4 bases and J by 7 bases. Germline CDR1 and CDR2: WSHSY and SAAADI. The length of the CDR3 is 15 residues. The DNA for the CDR3 is TGCGCCAGCAGTGCCCACACAGGGGGCGGGCAGCCCCAGCATTTT. Protein: CASSAHTGGGQPQHF.

The V gene is TRBV7-9, the J gene TRBJ1-2; 9 bases are a match to TRBD1. Germline V lookup: CDR1 SEHNR, CDR2 FQNEAQ (reference sequence). This CDR3 contains 16 residues. V lost 6 bases, J lost 4 bases, and 12 bases stayed unmatched. CDR3 sequence (DNA): TGTGCCAGCAGGTCTTCGACAGGGGGGAAAGCCTATGGCTACACCTTC. Translating gives CASRSSTGGKAYGYTF.

In DNA, the CDR3 is TGTGCCAGCAGTTTAGGGACAGGGGGCTACGAGCAGTACTTC. It is translated as CASSLGTGGYEQYF. The chain recombines TRBV28 with TRBJ2-7; 11 nucleotides agree with TRBD1. The CDR3 extends over 14 amino acids. CDR1 and CDR2 (germline): MDHEN, SYDVKM. Trimming at V came to 2 bases and at J to 3 bases, leaving 0 bases not matched to a gene.

The chain has TRBV28 and TRBJ1-2; tentatively, D is TRBD1 (6 bases). Germline-derived CDR1 and CDR2 are MDHEN and SYDVKM. This CDR3 is built from 14 residues. Trimming removed 6 bases from V and 11 bases from J, with 22 bases in between. The CDR3 sequence: CASRLSGHGSMYTF. The CDR3 nucleotides are TGTGCCAGCAGGCTATCGGGACACGGGTCGATGTACACCTTC.

In this sample, this clone turned up a few times. The chain is built from TRBV7-6 and TRBJ1-4; 10 bases are a match to TRBD1. The V gene end was trimmed by 3 bases and the J gene end by 8 bases; junction bases not matched to a gene: 6. The CDR3 is made up of 15 amino acids. From germline, CDR1 is SGHVS and CDR2 FNYEAQ. CDR3 DNA sequence: TGTGCCAGCAGCTTGGCCGGGACAGGGGTGGAAAAACTGTTTTTT. Residues: CASSLAGTGVEKLFF.

As to this clone: Other DNA variants within this sample encode the same CDR3. The V and J genes are TRBV28 and TRBJ1-6, with D uncertain. The germline V and J ends were trimmed by 3 bases and 7 bases, with 4 bases remaining between them. From germline, CDR1 is MDHEN and CDR2 SYDVKM. This CDR3 contains 12 residues. The CDR3 coding sequence is TGTGCCAGCAGTTTTCGGAATTCACCCCTCCACTTT. This translates into CASSFRNSPLHF. Full variable domain (outside the CDR3, taken from reference TRBV28 and TRBJ1-6): DVKVTQSSRYLVKRTGEKVFLECVQDMDHENMFWYRQDPGLGLRLIYFSYDVKMKEKGDIPEGYSVSREKKERFSLILESASTNQTSMYLCASSFRNSPLHFGNGTRLTVT.

The chain links TRBV5-1 to TRBJ2-1; the D gene is possibly TRBD1 (5 bases). V lost 7 bases and J 14 bases, leaving 19 bases between the germline ends. The CDR3 contains 12 residues. Germline V gene lookup returns CDR1 SGHRS and CDR2 YFSETQ. CDR3 sequence: CASSMGPQAKFF. DNA for the CDR3: TGCGCCAGCTCGATGGGGCCCCAAGCAAAGTTCTTC.

This chain links TRBV20-1 with TRBJ1-5; D not resolved. Germline assignment: CDR1 DFQATT and CDR2 SNEGSKA (reference sequence). Trimming pared 6 bases from V and 6 bases from J, leaving 9 bases between. This CDR3 spans 11 amino acids. CDR3 sequence: CSAQVGQPQHF. In DNA form, the CDR3 reads TGCAGTGCCCAGGTGGGTCAGCCCCAGCATTTT.

The chain links TRBV9 to TRBJ2-1; the D gene is possibly TRBD1 (5 bases). V was shortened by 2 bases and J by 6 bases, with 9 bases between the two germline ends. This CDR3 is built from 13 residues. Germline V CDR1 and CDR2: SGDLS, YYNGEE. The CDR3 sequence: CASSVTDLNEQFF. CDR3 in DNA: TGTGCCAGCAGCGTGACAGACCTCAATGAGCAGTTCTTC.

The chain links TRBV4-2 to TRBJ1-3, with D perhaps matching TRBD1 (6 bases). V was cut by 3 bases and J by 0 bases, with 12 bases left in between. CDR1 and CDR2 (germline): LGHNA, YNFKEQ. The CDR3 spans 16 residues. CDR3 residues: CASSQLGHNSGNTIYF. CDR3 coding DNA: TGTGCCAGCAGCCAGCTGGGACACAACTCTGGAAACACCATATATTTT.

This rearrangement joins TRBV9 to TRBJ2-1; the D gene is possibly TRBD1 (6 bases). There are 15 residues in the CDR3. V was trimmed by 0 bases and J by 9 bases, leaving 16 bases between them. Germline assignment: CDR1 SGDLS and CDR2 YYNGEE. DNA of the CDR3: TGTGCCAGCAGCGTAGCGGTGGGACACATCAGTGAGCAGTTCTTC. It is translated as CASSVAVGHISEQFF.

This chain links TRBV6-2 or TRBV6-3 with TRBJ2-3; 12 bases match TRBD2. CDR1 MNHEY and CDR2 SVGEGT come from the germline V gene. CDR3 length: 17 amino acids. V lost 5 bases, J lost 3 bases, and 9 bases stayed unmatched. The CDR3 nucleotides read TGTGCCAGCAGTCCATTGACTAGCGGGAGAGAGACAGATACGCAGTATTTT. Translated, it gives CASSPLTSGRETDTQYF.

This clone was observed a single time. In DNA form, the CDR3 reads TGTGCCACCAGTGATTTGGGGGACAGGGTCGAAGATACGCAGTATTTT. This sequence encodes CATSDLGDRVEDTQYF. V usage is TRBV24-1 and J usage is TRBJ2-3; 9 bases align to TRBD1. Germline-derived CDR1 and CDR2 are KGHDR and SFDVKD. Losses at the gene ends were 0 bases for V and 5 bases for J; bases not matched to a gene: 5. The CDR3 covers 16 residues.